The rows below give T cell receptor beta chains drawn from one sample of a study of blood T cells in healthy people across ages. TCRdb called the 5' RACE reads again in MiXCR, with one record for every CDR3 protein. The sample holds more than 1 million distinct CDR3 sequences, 35% to 50% seen once. Input material: blood. The receptors originated from an older woman in good health. Each CDR3 is given with its conserved first and last residue. The D gene is left open where the match is weak. Rows may omit the clone size; those that give it use once, few, many or a size class.

clone size: -
J gene: TRBJ2-1
V gene: TRBV11-2
D gene: -
CDR3 protein: CASSLAPSSGEQFF
CDR3 DNA: TGTGCCAGCAGCTTAGCCCCAAGTTCGGGTGAGCAGTTCTTC

clone size: -
J gene: TRBJ2-3
V gene: TRBV3-1
D gene: -
CDR3 protein: CASSPLLPSDTQYF
CDR3 DNA: TGTGCCAGCAGCCCTCTATTACCGTCCGATACGCAGTATTTT

clone size: -
J gene: TRBJ2-5
V gene: TRBV27
D gene: TRBD1
CDR3 protein: CATSDRGFQETQYF
CDR3 DNA: TGTGCCACTTCCGACAGGGGCTTCCAAGAGACCCAGTACTTC

clone size: -
J gene: TRBJ2-3
V gene: TRBV30
D gene: -
CDR3 protein: CAWSFSGTDTQYF
CDR3 DNA: TGTGCCTGGAGTTTTAGCGGCACAGATACGCAGTATTTT

clone size: -
J gene: TRBJ2-6
V gene: TRBV5-1
D gene: -
CDR3 protein: CASSPRTDSGANVLTF
CDR3 DNA: TGCGCCAGCAGCCCGAGGACAGACTCTGGGGCCAACGTCCTGACTTTC

clone size: many
J gene: TRBJ2-3
V gene: TRBV6-5
D gene: -
CDR3 protein: CASSTRAGGTDTQYF
CDR3 DNA: TGTGCCAGCAGTACCCGGGCAGGGGGCACAGATACGCAGTATTTT

clone size: few
J gene: TRBJ2-5
V gene: TRBV11-2
D gene: TRBD1
CDR3 protein: CASSLTAGVRQGASTETQYF
CDR3 DNA: TGTGCCAGCAGTTTAACAGCGGGGGTTCGACAGGGGGCTTCCACGGAGACCCAGTACTTC

clone size: -
J gene: TRBJ1-2
V gene: TRBV6-1
D gene: TRBD1
CDR3 protein: CAASRDRGIYGYTF
CDR3 DNA: TGTGCCGCTTCGAGGGACAGGGGGATCTATGGCTACACCTTC

clone size: -
J gene: TRBJ2-1
V gene: TRBV5-1
D gene: TRBD2
CDR3 protein: CASVGVASGSFNEQFF
CDR3 DNA: TGCGCCAGTGTTGGGGTGGCTAGCGGGAGTTTCAATGAGCAGTTCTTC

clone size: -
J gene: TRBJ2-1
V gene: TRBV19
D gene: -
CDR3 protein: CASSRSRSGVGYNEQFF
CDR3 DNA: TGTGCCAGTAGTAGGTCGAGGTCGGGAGTGGGGTACAATGAGCAGTTCTTC

clone size: -
J gene: TRBJ2-3
V gene: TRBV14
D gene: -
CDR3 protein: CASSQVSNTQYF
CDR3 DNA: TGTGCCAGCAGCCAAGTTTCGAATACGCAGTATTTT

clone size: few
J gene: TRBJ2-5
V gene: TRBV3-1
D gene: -
CDR3 protein: CASSRDTFRETQYF
CDR3 DNA: TGTGCCAGCAGTCGTGACACCTTCAGGGAGACCCAGTACTTC

clone size: few
J gene: TRBJ2-7
V gene: TRBV14
D gene: -
CDR3 protein: CASSQGSGRDYEQYF
CDR3 DNA: TGTGCCAGCAGCCAAGGTAGCGGCAGAGACTACGAGCAGTACTTC

clone size: -
J gene: TRBJ2-1
V gene: TRBV29-1
D gene: TRBD2
CDR3 protein: CSAGTSVPFF
CDR3 DNA: TGCAGCGCTGGGACTAGTGTGCCGTTCTTC

clone size: few
J gene: TRBJ2-6
V gene: TRBV7-9
D gene: -
CDR3 protein: CASSFVPGSGANVLTF
CDR3 DNA: TGTGCCAGCAGCTTTGTCCCAGGTTCCGGGGCCAACGTCCTGACTTTC

clone size: many
J gene: TRBJ1-2
V gene: TRBV7-9
D gene: -
CDR3 protein: CASSLDVNRVNGYTF
CDR3 DNA: TGTGCCAGCAGCTTAGATGTTAACAGGGTCAATGGCTACACCTTC

clone size: many
J gene: TRBJ1-4
V gene: TRBV12-3/TRBV12-4
D gene: -
CDR3 protein: CASLLGVGEKLFF
CDR3 DNA: TGTGCCAGCCTTCTCGGGGTCGGTGAAAAACTGTTTTTT

clone size: few
J gene: TRBJ2-5
V gene: TRBV7-9
D gene: -
CDR3 protein: CASSLNPRTPQETQYF
CDR3 DNA: TGTGCCAGCAGCCTTAATCCCCGGACACCCCAAGAGACCCAGTACTTC

clone size: -
J gene: TRBJ2-1
V gene: TRBV6-1
D gene: TRBD1
CDR3 protein: CAIPQVGDRSPDNEQFF
CDR3 DNA: TGTGCCATCCCCCAGGTGGGGGACAGATCCCCCGACAATGAGCAGTTCTTC

clone size: many
J gene: TRBJ2-5
V gene: TRBV29-1
D gene: TRBD1
CDR3 protein: CSVGQGGETQYF
CDR3 DNA: TGCAGCGTGGGACAGGGCGGGGAGACCCAGTACTTC

clone size: few
J gene: TRBJ2-7
V gene: TRBV20-1
D gene: -
CDR3 protein: CSARWERAPYEQYF
CDR3 DNA: TGCAGTGCTAGATGGGAAAGGGCCCCCTACGAGCAGTACTTC

clone size: -
J gene: TRBJ2-5
V gene: TRBV5-1
D gene: -
CDR3 protein: CASSLEAAETQYF
CDR3 DNA: TGCGCCAGCAGCTTGGAGGCTGCGGAGACCCAGTACTTC

clone size: -
J gene: TRBJ1-4
V gene: TRBV7-2
D gene: -
CDR3 protein: CASSTTTVTNERLFF
CDR3 DNA: TGTGCCAGCAGCACCACCACAGTGACTAATGAAAGACTGTTTTTT

clone size: few
J gene: TRBJ2-5
V gene: TRBV18
D gene: -
CDR3 protein: CASSRGKGSGETQYF
CDR3 DNA: TGTGCCAGCTCACGAGGAAAGGGGTCGGGGGAGACCCAGTACTTC

clone size: once
J gene: TRBJ2-5
V gene: TRBV28
D gene: TRBD1
CDR3 protein: CASSPPPGQGRKTQYF
CDR3 DNA: TGTGCCAGCAGTCCACCCCCCGGACAGGGTAGAAAGACCCAGTACTTC

clone size: -
J gene: TRBJ2-1
V gene: TRBV3-1
D gene: TRBD2
CDR3 protein: CASSQPSGLAGNEQFF
CDR3 DNA: TGTGCCAGCAGCCAACCCTCGGGACTAGCGGGGAATGAGCAGTTCTTC

clone size: -
J gene: TRBJ2-5
V gene: TRBV6-6
D gene: TRBD1
CDR3 protein: CASSQRQGESEPQYF
CDR3 DNA: TGTGCCAGCAGCCAGAGACAGGGGGAGTCGGAGCCCCAGTACTTC

clone size: -
J gene: TRBJ2-1
V gene: TRBV7-8
D gene: -
CDR3 protein: CASSRRAYNEQFF
CDR3 DNA: TGTGCCAGCAGCCGGCGGGCCTACAATGAGCAGTTCTTC

clone size: -
J gene: TRBJ1-5
V gene: TRBV7-2
D gene: -
CDR3 protein: CASSLALETQHF
CDR3 DNA: TGTGCCAGCAGCTTAGCGCTGGAGACCCAGCATTTT

clone size: few
J gene: TRBJ2-3
V gene: TRBV6-5
D gene: -
CDR3 protein: CASSAGDTDTQYF
CDR3 DNA: TGTGCCAGCAGTGCCGGAGACACAGATACGCAGTATTTT

clone size: -
J gene: TRBJ2-7
V gene: TRBV27
D gene: TRBD2
CDR3 protein: CASSFSREGNEQYF
CDR3 DNA: TGTGCCAGCAGTTTCTCCAGGGAGGGCAATGAGCAGTACTTC

clone size: -
J gene: TRBJ2-3
V gene: TRBV9
D gene: -
CDR3 protein: CASSVAGVWEDTQYF
CDR3 DNA: TGTGCCAGCAGCGTAGCGGGAGTATGGGAAGATACGCAGTATTTT

clone size: -
J gene: TRBJ2-5
V gene: TRBV7-8
D gene: TRBD1
CDR3 protein: CASRALGAGGMQTQYF
CDR3 DNA: TGTGCCAGCAGGGCTCTTGGTGCAGGGGGCATGCAGACCCAGTACTTC

clone size: -
J gene: TRBJ2-7
V gene: TRBV4-1
D gene: TRBD1
CDR3 protein: CASSQALTGSPYEQYF
CDR3 DNA: TGCGCCAGCAGCCAAGCCTTGACAGGGTCCCCCTACGAGCAGTACTTC

clone size: -
J gene: TRBJ2-5
V gene: TRBV18
D gene: TRBD2
CDR3 protein: CASSPFGGQETQYF
CDR3 DNA: TGTGCCAGCTCACCATTCGGGGGGCAAGAGACCCAGTACTTC

clone size: -
J gene: TRBJ2-2
V gene: TRBV11-3
D gene: TRBD1
CDR3 protein: CASGDRVGELFF
CDR3 DNA: TGTGCCAGCGGCGACAGGGTCGGGGAGCTGTTTTTT

clone size: -
J gene: TRBJ2-1
V gene: TRBV20-1
D gene: -
CDR3 protein: CSASVGQGHNEQFF
CDR3 DNA: TGCAGTGCTAGTGTAGGGCAGGGACACAATGAGCAGTTCTTC

clone size: -
J gene: TRBJ2-7
V gene: TRBV20-1
D gene: -
CDR3 protein: CSSLRDFAYEQYF
CDR3 DNA: TGCAGTTCGCTCAGGGACTTTGCCTACGAGCAGTACTTC

clone size: -
J gene: TRBJ2-3
V gene: TRBV11-2
D gene: TRBD2
CDR3 protein: CASSPGTSGRETDTQYF
CDR3 DNA: TGTGCCAGCAGCCCAGGGACTAGCGGGAGGGAAACAGATACGCAGTATTTT

clone size: -
J gene: TRBJ2-4
V gene: TRBV6-2/TRBV6-3
D gene: -
CDR3 protein: CAGSLNSIIQYF
CDR3 DNA: TGTGCCGGCAGTTTAAATAGCATCATTCAGTACTTC

clone size: -
J gene: TRBJ2-2
V gene: TRBV11-1
D gene: -
CDR3 protein: CASSLPRKDTGELFF
CDR3 DNA: TGTGCCAGCAGCTTACCTCGTAAGGACACCGGGGAGCTGTTTTTT

clone size: -
J gene: TRBJ1-1
V gene: TRBV5-1
D gene: -
CDR3 protein: CASSLIRGSEAFF
CDR3 DNA: TGCGCCAGCAGCCTCATCAGGGGATCTGAAGCTTTCTTT

clone size: few
J gene: TRBJ2-3
V gene: TRBV20-1
D gene: -
CDR3 protein: CSALTDDAPTDTQYF
CDR3 DNA: TGCAGTGCTCTAACGGACGATGCCCCAACAGATACGCAGTATTTT

clone size: few
J gene: TRBJ1-2
V gene: TRBV9
D gene: -
CDR3 protein: CASRSGQTDGYTF
CDR3 DNA: TGTGCCAGCAGGTCTGGACAGACCGATGGCTACACCTTC

clone size: -
J gene: TRBJ2-1
V gene: TRBV12-3/TRBV12-4
D gene: -
CDR3 protein: CASSLGPSNEQFF
CDR3 DNA: TGTGCCAGCAGTTTGGGACCGAGCAATGAGCAGTTCTTC

clone size: -
J gene: TRBJ1-5
V gene: TRBV6-6
D gene: -
CDR3 protein: CASSYSNSDQPQHF
CDR3 DNA: TGTGCCAGCAGTTACTCGAACAGCGATCAGCCCCAGCATTTT

clone size: -
J gene: TRBJ2-5
V gene: TRBV5-1
D gene: -
CDR3 protein: CASSVAGNQGTQYF
CDR3 DNA: TGCGCCAGCAGCGTGGCGGGCAACCAGGGGACCCAGTACTTC

clone size: -
J gene: TRBJ2-7
V gene: TRBV20-1
D gene: -
CDR3 protein: CSAPLVSYNEQYF
CDR3 DNA: TGCAGTGCTCCTTTGGTCTCCTACAATGAGCAGTACTTC

clone size: -
J gene: TRBJ2-2
V gene: TRBV5-6
D gene: TRBD2
CDR3 protein: CASSLEASGSPELNTGELFF
CDR3 DNA: TGTGCCAGCAGCTTGGAGGCTAGCGGGAGTCCAGAATTAAACACCGGGGAGCTGTTTTTT